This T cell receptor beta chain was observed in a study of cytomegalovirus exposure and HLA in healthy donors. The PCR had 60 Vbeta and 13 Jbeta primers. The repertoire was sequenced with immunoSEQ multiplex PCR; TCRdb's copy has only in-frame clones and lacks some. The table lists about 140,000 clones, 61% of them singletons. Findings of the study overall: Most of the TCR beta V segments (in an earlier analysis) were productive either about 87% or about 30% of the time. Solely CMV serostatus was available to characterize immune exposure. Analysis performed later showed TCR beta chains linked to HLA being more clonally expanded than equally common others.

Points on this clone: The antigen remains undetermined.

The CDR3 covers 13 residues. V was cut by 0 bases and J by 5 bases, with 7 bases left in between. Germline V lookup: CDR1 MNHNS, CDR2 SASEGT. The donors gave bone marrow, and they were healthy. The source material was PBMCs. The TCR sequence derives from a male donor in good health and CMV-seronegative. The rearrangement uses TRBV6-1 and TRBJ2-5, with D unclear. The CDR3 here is CASSEAAGETQYF. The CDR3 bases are TGTGCCAGCAGTGAAGCTGCCGGGGAGACCCAGTACTTC.